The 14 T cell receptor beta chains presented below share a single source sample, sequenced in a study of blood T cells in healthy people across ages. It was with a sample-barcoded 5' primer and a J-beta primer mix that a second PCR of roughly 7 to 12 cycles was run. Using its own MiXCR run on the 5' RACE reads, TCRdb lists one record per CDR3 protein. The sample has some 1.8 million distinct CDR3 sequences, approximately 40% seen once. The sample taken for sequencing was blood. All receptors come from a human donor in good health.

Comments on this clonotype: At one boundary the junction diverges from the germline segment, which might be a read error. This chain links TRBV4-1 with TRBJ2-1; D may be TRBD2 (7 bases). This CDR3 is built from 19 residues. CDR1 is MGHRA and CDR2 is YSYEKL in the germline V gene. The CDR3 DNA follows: TGCGCCAGCAGCCTCAGGTGGGGGGGGCCTTCGGGCTCCAACAATGAGCAGTTCTTC. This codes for CASSLRWGGPSGSNNEQFF.

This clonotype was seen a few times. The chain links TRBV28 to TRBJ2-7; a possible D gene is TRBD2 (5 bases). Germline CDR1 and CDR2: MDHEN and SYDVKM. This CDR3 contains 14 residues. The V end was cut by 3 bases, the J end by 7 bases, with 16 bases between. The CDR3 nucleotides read TGTGCCAGCAGTTTTCTGGGTCCAACGGGGGAGCAGTACTTC. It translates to CASSFLGPTGEQYF.

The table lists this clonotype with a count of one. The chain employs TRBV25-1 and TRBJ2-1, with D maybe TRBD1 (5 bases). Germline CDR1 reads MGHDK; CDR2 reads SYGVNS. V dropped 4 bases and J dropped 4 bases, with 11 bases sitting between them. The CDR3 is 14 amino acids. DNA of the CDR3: TGTGCCAGCAGTGGTTCCAGGGTGTACAATGAGCAGTTCTTC. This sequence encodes CASSGSRVYNEQFF.

The CDR3 region has the DNA TGTGCCAGCAGTGGGACCACCCAACGCGAGCAGTACTTC. Translating gives CASSGTTQREQYF. The V and J genes are TRBV6-1 and TRBJ2-7; D remains ambiguous. The CDR3 has 13 amino acids. Germline CDR1 is MNHNS and CDR2 is SASEGT. V shed 4 bases and J shed 6 bases, with 13 bases lying between them.

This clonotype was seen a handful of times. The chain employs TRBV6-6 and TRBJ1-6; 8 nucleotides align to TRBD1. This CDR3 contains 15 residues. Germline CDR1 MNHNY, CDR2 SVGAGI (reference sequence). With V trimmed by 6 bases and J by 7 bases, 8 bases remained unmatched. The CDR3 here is CASSENRGRNSPLHF. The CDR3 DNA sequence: TGTGCCAGCAGCGAGAACAGGGGGAGGAATTCACCCCTCCACTTT.

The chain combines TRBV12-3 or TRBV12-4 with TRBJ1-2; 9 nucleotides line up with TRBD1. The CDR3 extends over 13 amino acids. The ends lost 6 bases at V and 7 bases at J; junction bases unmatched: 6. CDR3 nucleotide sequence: TGTGCCAGCAGGTCACAGGGGGCTGGTGGCTACACCTTC. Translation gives CASRSQGAGGYTF.

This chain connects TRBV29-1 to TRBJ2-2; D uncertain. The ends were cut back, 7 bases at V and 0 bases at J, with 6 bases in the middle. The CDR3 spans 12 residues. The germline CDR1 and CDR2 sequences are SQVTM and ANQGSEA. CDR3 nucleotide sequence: TGCAGCGGAATTCCGAACACCGGGGAGCTGTTTTTT. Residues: CSGIPNTGELFF.

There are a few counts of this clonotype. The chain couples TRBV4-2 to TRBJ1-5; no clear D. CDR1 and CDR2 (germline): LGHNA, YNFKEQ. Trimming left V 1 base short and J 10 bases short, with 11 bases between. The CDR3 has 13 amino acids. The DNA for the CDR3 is TGTGCCAGCAGCCAAGGATACGGGGATCCCCAGCATTTT. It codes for CASSQGYGDPQHF.

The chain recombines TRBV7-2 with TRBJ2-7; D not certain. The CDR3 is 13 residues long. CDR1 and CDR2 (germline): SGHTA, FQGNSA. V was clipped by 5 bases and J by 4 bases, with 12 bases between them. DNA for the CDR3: TGTGCCAGCAGCCATGCCGACGGGTACGAGCAGTACTTC. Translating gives CASSHADGYEQYF.

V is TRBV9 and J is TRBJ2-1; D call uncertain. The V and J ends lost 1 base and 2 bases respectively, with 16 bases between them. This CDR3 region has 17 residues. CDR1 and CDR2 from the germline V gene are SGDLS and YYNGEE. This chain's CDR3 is CASSVMVLATTYNEQFF. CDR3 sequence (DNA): TGTGCCAGCAGCGTAATGGTTCTGGCTACCACCTACAATGAGCAGTTCTTC.

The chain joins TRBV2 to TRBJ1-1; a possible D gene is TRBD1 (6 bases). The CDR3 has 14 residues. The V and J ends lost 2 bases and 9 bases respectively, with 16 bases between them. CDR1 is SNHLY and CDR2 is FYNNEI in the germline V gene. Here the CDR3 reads CASSESLGRGQAFF. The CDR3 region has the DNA TGTGCCAGCAGTGAATCCCTCGGCAGGGGACAAGCTTTCTTT.

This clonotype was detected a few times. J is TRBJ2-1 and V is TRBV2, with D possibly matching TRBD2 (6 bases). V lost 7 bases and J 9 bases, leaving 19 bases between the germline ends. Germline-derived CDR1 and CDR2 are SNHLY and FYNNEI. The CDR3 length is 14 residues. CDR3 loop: CASTRDLGGVEQFF. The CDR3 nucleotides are TGTGCCAGCACCAGGGACTTAGGCGGGGTTGAGCAGTTCTTC.

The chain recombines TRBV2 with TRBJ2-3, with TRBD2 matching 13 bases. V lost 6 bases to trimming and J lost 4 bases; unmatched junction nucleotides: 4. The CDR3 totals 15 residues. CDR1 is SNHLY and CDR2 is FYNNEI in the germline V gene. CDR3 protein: CASRLGTSGADTQYF. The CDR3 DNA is TGTGCCAGCAGGCTGGGGACTAGCGGGGCAGATACGCAGTATTTT.

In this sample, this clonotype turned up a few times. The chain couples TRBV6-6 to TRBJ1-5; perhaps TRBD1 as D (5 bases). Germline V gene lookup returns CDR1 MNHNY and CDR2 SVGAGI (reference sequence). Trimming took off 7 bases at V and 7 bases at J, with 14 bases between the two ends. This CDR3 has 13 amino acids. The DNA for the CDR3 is TGTGCCAGCAACCTTAGTGAGGGGCAGCCCCAGCATTTT. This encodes CASNLSEGQPQHF.